The 26 T cell receptor beta chains below come from one sample, sequenced in a study of blood T cell repertoires in COVID-19. Assay: immunoSEQ multiplex PCR; the TCRdb copy retains only in-frame clones and omits some. The sample lists approximately 170,000 clones; about nine tenths were seen once. Sample: peripheral blood. The receptors were gathered from a woman aged 60-75 years with COVID-19, enrolled during active disease.

V is TRBV9 and J is TRBJ2-5, with D hard to call. The CDR3 extends over 15 amino acids. Germline V gene data show CDR1 as SGDLS and CDR2 as YYNGEE. Between the trimmed V and J ends, which lost 0 bases and 7 bases, there was a span of 16 bases. CDR3 in DNA: TGTGCCAGCAGCGTAGAGCGAACCCAATACTCGACCCAGTACTTC. Translation: CASSVERTQYSTQYF. Looking up the rest from reference TRBV9 and TRBJ2-5 gives the full variable domain: DSGVTQTPKHLITATGQRVTLRCSPRSGDLSVYWYQQSLDQGLQFLIQYYNGEERAKGNILERFSAQQFPDLHSELNLSSLELGDSALYFCASSVERTQYSTQYFGPGTRLLVL.

The chain has TRBV28 and TRBJ2-7; a possible D gene is TRBD1 (6 bases). This CDR3 spans 12 amino acids. With 5 bases removed from V and 6 bases from J, the gap between germline ends came to 11 bases. Germline V gives CDR1 MDHEN, CDR2 SYDVKM. As DNA, the CDR3 is TGTGCCAGCAGTGTGACAGGTCGCGAGCAGTACTTC. Its translation is CASSVTGREQYF.

The chain is built from TRBV10-3 and TRBJ2-3, with 10 bases lining up with TRBD2. The CDR3 loop spans 16 amino acids. Germline CDR1 is ENHRY and CDR2 is SYGVKD. V was clipped by 5 bases and J by 0 bases; unmatched bases: 5. CDR3 loop: CAISQTSGLSTDTQYF. For the CDR3, the DNA is TGTGCCATCAGTCAGACTAGCGGGCTTAGCACAGATACGCAGTATTTT.

V usage is TRBV5-1 and J usage is TRBJ2-1; 10 bases are shared with TRBD2. Trimming removed 0 bases from V and 1 base from J; junction bases left unmatched: 7. The germline V gene encodes CDR1 SGHRS and CDR2 YFSETQ. The length of the CDR3 is 18 residues. The chain's CDR3 is CASSLGSGRAFSYNEQFF. In DNA, the CDR3 is TGCGCCAGCAGCTTGGGAAGCGGGAGGGCTTTTTCCTACAATGAGCAGTTCTTC.

The genes are TRBV19 and TRBJ1-5; D is possibly TRBD1 (5 bases). Per germline, CDR1 LNHDA and CDR2 SQIVND (reference sequence). The CDR3 runs to 14 residues. Trimming stripped 6 bases from V and 4 bases from J, with 13 bases between. The CDR3 DNA reads TGTGCCAGTAGCCCGTTACCAGGGAATCAGCCCCAGCATTTT. Translating it yields CASSPLPGNQPQHF.

The chain couples TRBV28 to TRBJ1-5; D remains unclear. The CDR3 covers 15 residues. CDR1 is MDHEN, CDR2 SYDVKM, per germline. Between the trimmed V and J ends, which lost 6 bases and 4 bases, there was a span of 16 bases. CDR3 nucleotides: TGTGCCAGCAGCCCTTTCAGTGAGGGTAATCAGCCCCAGCATTTT. Protein sequence: CASSPFSEGNQPQHF.

The V gene is TRBV19, the J gene TRBJ2-7, with TRBD1 matching over 9 bases. Trimming cost V 9 bases and J 4 bases; bases outside gene matches: 10. Germline lookup yields CDR1 LNHDA and CDR2 SQIVND (reference sequence). This CDR3 spans 14 amino acids. The CDR3 loop is CASQQGQGGYEQYF. CDR3 in DNA: TGTGCCAGCCAACAGGGACAGGGTGGGTACGAGCAGTACTTC.

The J gene is TRBJ2-2, the V gene TRBV9; 9 bases fit TRBD2. This CDR3 is built from 17 residues. In germline, CDR1 is SGDLS, CDR2 YYNGEE. V gave up 4 bases and J gave up 2 bases; unmatched junction bases: 9. CDR3 nucleotide sequence: TGTGCCAGCAGCTCAAGACTAGCGGACCGTAACACCGGGGAGCTGTTTTTT. It is translated as CASSSRLADRNTGELFF. Drawing the rest from reference TRBV9 and TRBJ2-2, the complete variable domain is DSGVTQTPKHLITATGQRVTLRCSPRSGDLSVYWYQQSLDQGLQFLIQYYNGEERAKGNILERFSAQQFPDLHSELNLSSLELGDSALYFCASSSRLADRNTGELFFGEGSRLTVL.

This chain joins TRBV7-3 and TRBJ1-3; no clear D. CDR3 length equals 16 residues. V was cut by 1 base and J by 4 bases, with 14 bases left in between. The germline CDR1 and CDR2 sequences are SGHTA and FQGTGA. In DNA form, the CDR3 reads TGTGCCAGCAGCTTAAGTGGCGGGATGGCCGGAAACACCATATATTTT. This sequence encodes CASSLSGGMAGNTIYF.

The chain has TRBV27 and TRBJ1-6; 7 bases align to TRBD1. The germline V gene has CDR1 MNHEY and CDR2 SMNVEV (reference sequence). Trimming took 6 bases from V and 0 from J; bases not matched to a gene: 2. CDR3 length: 15 amino acids. The DNA of the CDR3 is TGTGCCAGCAGCCGACAGGGCTCCTATAATTCACCCCTCCACTTT. It yields the protein CASSRQGSYNSPLHF.

V gene TRBV19 combines with J gene TRBJ1-1; no clear D. Germline V lookup: CDR1 LNHDA, CDR2 SQIVND (reference sequence). The CDR3 loop spans 15 amino acids. Deletions cut 3 bases from V and 4 bases from J, with 15 bases between. CDR3 sequence (DNA): TGTGCCAGTAGTATCCTTCGGCAGGTTGGCACTGAAGCTTTCTTT. It codes for CASSILRQVGTEAFF. The whole variable domain, filled in from reference TRBV19 and TRBJ1-1, reads DGGITQSPKYLFRKEGQNVTLSCEQNLNHDAMYWYRQDPGQGLRLIYYSQIVNDFQKGDIAEGYSVSREKKESFPLTVTSAQKNPTAFYLCASSILRQVGTEAFFGQGTRLTVV.

This clone was observed a few times. The CDR3 region has the DNA TGTGCCAGCAGCTTAGGTTATTCTGGGACAGGTACCTACGAGCAGTACTTC. It translates to CASSLGYSGTGTYEQYF. The chain couples TRBV11-2 to TRBJ2-7; 8 bases are a match to TRBD1. The junction had 10 bases not matched to a gene; V was cut back by 1 base and J by 2 bases. The CDR3 has 17 residues. CDR1 is SGHAT, CDR2 FQNNGV, per germline.

The chain has TRBV28 and TRBJ2-7; tentatively, D is TRBD1 (6 bases). Germline CDR1 and CDR2: MDHEN and SYDVKM. The V gene lost 3 bases and the J gene lost 8 bases, with 14 bases spanning the gap. The CDR3 extends over 13 amino acids. This CDR3 is CASSFRGQGQQYF. The CDR3 bases are TGTGCCAGCAGTTTCAGGGGCCAGGGTCAGCAGTACTTC.

The chain uses TRBV5-4 and TRBJ1-6; possible D gene TRBD1, 5 bases. CDR3 length equals 15 residues. Germline V gene data show CDR1 as SGHNT and CDR2 as YYREEE (reference sequence). V was trimmed by 3 bases and J by 5 bases, leaving 12 bases between them. The chain's CDR3 is CASSWTSGDNSPLHF. The CDR3 DNA follows: TGTGCCAGCAGCTGGACCTCGGGGGATAATTCACCCCTCCACTTT.

The rearrangement uses TRBV6-2 or TRBV6-3 and TRBJ2-3, with D perhaps TRBD1 (6 bases). The CDR3 has 17 amino acids. CDR1 MNHEY and CDR2 SVGEGT come from the germline V gene. Trimming removed 5 bases from V and 6 bases from J, with 24 bases in between. This CDR3 reads CASSPHLAVTGKDTQYF. The CDR3, as DNA: TGTGCCAGCAGTCCCCACCTGGCGGTGACAGGAAAGGATACGCAGTATTTT.

The V and J genes are TRBV11-3 and TRBJ1-1; D is uncertain. Germline CDR1 reads SGHNT; CDR2 reads YENEEA. The length of the CDR3 is 14 residues. V shed 5 bases and J shed 4 bases, with 14 bases lying between them. The CDR3 reads CASSQSRRGTEAFF. The CDR3 DNA reads as TGTGCCAGCAGCCAATCCCGGAGAGGCACTGAAGCTTTCTTT.

Regarding this clone: Other nucleotide sequences from this sample produce the same CDR3. This rearrangement joins TRBV7-2 to TRBJ2-7; 11 bases are shared with TRBD1. CDR1 is SGHTA and CDR2 is FQGNSA in the germline V gene. V lost 1 base to trimming and J lost 2 bases; unmatched junction nucleotides: 1. This CDR3 contains 15 residues. The CDR3 is CASSLGGQGAYEQYF. In DNA form, the CDR3 reads TGTGCCAGCAGCTTAGGGGGACAGGGGGCCTACGAGCAGTACTTC.

The V call is TRBV28, the J call TRBJ2-1; D might be TRBD2 (6 bases). The CDR3 is 16 residues long. V lost 6 bases, J lost 1 base, and 16 bases lay in between. Per germline, CDR1 MDHEN and CDR2 SYDVKM. CDR3 coding DNA: TGTGCCAGCAGCCCCGGAGGCCGGGGGTCCTACAATGAGCAGTTCTTC. Protein sequence: CASSPGGRGSYNEQFF.

The chain links TRBV19 to TRBJ2-1; D perhaps matches TRBD1 (5 bases). The CDR3 has 11 amino acids. CDR1 is LNHDA, CDR2 SQIVND, per germline (reference sequence). Between the trimmed V and J ends, which lost 4 bases and 15 bases, there was a span of 13 bases. Here the CDR3 DNA reads TGTGCCAGTAGTAAGGGGCAGGCCCCGTTCTTC. It encodes CASSKGQAPFF.

The J gene is TRBJ2-3, the V gene TRBV15; 11 nucleotides agree with TRBD1. The CDR3 sequence is 17 residues long. V gave up 8 bases and J gave up 2 bases; unmatched junction bases: 12. Germline V gene sequence: CDR1 LNHNV, CDR2 YYDKDF (reference sequence). The CDR3 bases are TGTGCCACCTCTACTCCCCGGGACAGGGGGATCACAGATACGCAGTATTTT. It is translated as CATSTPRDRGITDTQYF.

The V gene is TRBV27, the J gene TRBJ1-4; TRBD1 aligns across 8 bases. The CDR3 runs to 15 residues. Germline loops: CDR1 MNHEY, CDR2 SMNVEV (reference sequence). V dropped 1 base and J dropped 5; count of bases not matched to a gene: 3. CDR3 sequence (DNA): TGTGCCAGCAGTTTATACCGGACAGGGAATGAAAAACTGTTTTTT. Translation gives CASSLYRTGNEKLFF.

This rearrangement joins TRBV9 to TRBJ1-3, with no clear D. The ends were cut back, 0 bases at V and 4 bases at J, with 8 bases in the middle. CDR3 length: 14 residues. CDR1 SGDLS and CDR2 YYNGEE come from the germline V gene. The CDR3 region is CASSVGLSGNTIYF. The CDR3 nucleotides read TGTGCCAGCAGCGTAGGACTGTCGGGAAACACCATATATTTT.

The J gene is TRBJ2-7, the V gene TRBV27; D possibly corresponds to TRBD1 (6 bases). Germline lookup yields CDR1 MNHEY and CDR2 SMNVEV (reference sequence). The germline V and J ends were trimmed by 3 bases and 0 bases, with 12 bases remaining between them. The CDR3 length is 15 residues. As DNA, the CDR3 is TGTGCCAGCAGTTTTTCGGGACATTACTCCTACGAGCAGTACTTC. Translated, it gives CASSFSGHYSYEQYF.

The chain uses TRBV27 and TRBJ2-7; 9 nucleotides line up with TRBD2. The CDR3 length is 15 residues. CDR1 MNHEY and CDR2 SMNVEV come from the germline V gene (reference sequence). The J segment lost 0 bases and the V segment lost 5 bases, leaving 5 bases of the junction unmatched. For the CDR3, the DNA is TGTGCCAGCAGTGTCCTAGCGGGACTCTCCTACGAGCAGTACTTC. It yields the protein CASSVLAGLSYEQYF.

This clone was found a few times. This chain uses TRBV5-4 with TRBJ1-3, with D maybe TRBD1 (5 bases). V lost 4 bases, J lost 4 bases, and 12 bases lay in between. The germline CDR1 and CDR2 sequences are SGHNT and YYREEE (reference sequence). CDR3 size: 14 residues. CDR3 sequence reads: CASSPSGGGNTIYF. CDR3 coding DNA: TGTGCCAGCAGCCCCAGCGGGGGAGGAAACACCATATATTTT. Complete variable domain (other parts from reference TRBV5-4 and TRBJ1-3): ETGVTQSPTHLIKTRGQQVTLRCSSQSGHNTVSWYQQALGQGPQFIFQYYREEENGRGNFPPRFSGLQFPNYSSELNVNALELDDSALYLCASSPSGGGNTIYFGEGSWLTVV.

V usage is TRBV7-2 and J usage is TRBJ2-7; 7 bases map to TRBD2. Per germline, CDR1 SGHTA and CDR2 FQGNSA. The CDR3 sequence is 14 residues long. V lost 0 bases and J lost 1; bases outside the gene matches: 0. CDR3 nucleotide sequence: TGTGCCAGCAGCTTAGCGGGAGGGTCCTACGAGCAGTACTTC. Encoded protein: CASSLAGGSYEQYF. The complete variable domain, with remaining parts taken from reference TRBV7-2 and TRBJ2-7, reads GAGVSQSPSNKVTEKGKDVELRCDPISGHTALYWYRQSLGQGLEFLIYFQGNSAPDKSGLPSDRFSAERTGGSVSTLTIQRTQQEDSAVYLCASSLAGGSYEQYFGPGTRLTVT.